What follows describes a single TCR beta chain. Its recognized antigen is unknown. No much larger clone exists at a distance of one base, and base qualities are not known. Libraries were constructed by multiplex PCR. This sample was sequenced with an Illumina HiSeq 4000. To build TCR beta libraries, CDR3 regions were amplified by Arm-PCR using iRepertoire HTBI primers. Before sequencing, the PCR products underwent gel purification. As for how the authors treated the data: Across samples, approximately 68 TRBV and around 15 TRBJ segments were identified and used for gene usage analysis of CDR3 amino acid clonotypes. Filtered high-quality paired reads were merged into contigs using COPE and FqMerger. BLAST was used to align contigs to IMGT TRBV, TRBD and TRBJ reference genes, and CDR3 was defined according to IMGT. Highly expanded clones were defined as clonotypes with a frequency above 0.1%. Shannon entropy was used to measure repertoire diversity, and the Gini coefficient was used to measure V-J evenness. A clonotype was considered public if more than one individual shared it. The public reads were reanalyzed by TCRdb: fastp trimming at Q25, MiXCR alignment, in-frame beta chains only. A single entry per CDR3 protein holds the most common genes and DNA from its merged rows. Here the V and J calls rest on TCRdb's processing, not on the authors' analysis. The sample table lists approximately 500,000 distinct CDR3 sequences, roughly 21% of them with a count of one. The ten most abundant clones make up roughly 7.1% of the sample.

In the paper's terms, the time point label means: persistent/refractory GD, antithyroid drugs over 5 years with positive TRAb. RNA was extracted from PBMCs in TRIzol for both TCR sequencing and RNA sequencing. The diagnosis of Graves' disease was made according to American Thyroid Association guidelines. The patients came from an endocrinology department in Xi'an, China. Each patient gave approximately 10 milliliters of peripheral blood, collected in an EDTA anticoagulant tube. Ficoll Paque Plus density gradient separation was used to isolate PBMCs, and no additional T cell sorting was done. An Agilent 2100 Bioanalyzer and agarose gel were used to check RNA quality, and a NanoDrop 2000 was used to measure RNA concentration. CDR1 and CDR2, looked up from the germline V gene, are SGHDN and FVKESK. V is shortened by 1 base, J by 4 bases, and the region joining them spans 13 bases. Taken from cysteine to phenylalanine, the CDR3 has 15 residues. The only DNA kept is the CDR3, 45 bases in frame from the first base.

These data are taken from a study of regulatory T cells in long-lasting Graves disease (dated by TCRdb to about 2021). Looking at the study overall: To count as having persistent Graves' disease, a patient had to have received antithyroid drug treatment for over 5 years with TSH receptor autoantibodies remaining persistently positive. TCR sequencing covered about 13 persistent and roughly 20 newly diagnosed Graves' disease patients, around 35 samples in total. Patients with persistent Graves' disease were compared with patients with newly diagnosed Graves' disease using TCR sequencing and RNA sequencing of peripheral blood. In the clinical cohort, patients with persistent Graves' disease had used antithyroid drugs for an average of about 9.3 years. The study was conducted in China and was registered as a clinical trial. Results and caveats for the whole study, not just this receptor: The small sample size was acknowledged by the authors as a limitation that may reduce accuracy. Persistent disease showed preferential use of TRBV28, TRBJ1-2 and TRBJ2-5, whereas newly diagnosed disease favored TRBV20-1 and TRBJ2-1. Compared with newly diagnosed patients, patients with persistent Graves' disease had lower TCR Shannon entropy and fewer highly expanded clones, which suggests clonal expansion. Sequencing and analysis were limited to the TCR beta chain. Only peripheral blood was studied, because thyroid tissue, the primary lesion, was inaccessible. A larger number of public clonotypes was shared among persistent patients (about 2,700) than among newly diagnosed patients (roughly 930).

The source material was peripheral blood mononuclear cells (PBMCs), sampled when the disease was refractory, from a patient treated with antithyroid drugs. Recombination connected TRBV14 to TRBJ1-2, with the D gene too uncertain to name. This TCR derives from a female donor with Graves disease. The DNA is TGTGCCAGCAGCCAAGGGGCGGGGATCGGCTATGGCTACACCTTC. Translated, this is CASSQGAGIGYGYTF.